This T cell receptor (beta chain) is drawn from a study of blood T cells in healthy people across ages. A second PCR, run for about 6 to 12 cycles, used a sample-barcoded 5' primer plus a J-beta primer mix. TCRdb called the 5' RACE reads again in MiXCR, with one record for every CDR3 protein. This repertoire shows approximately 790,000 distinct CDR3 sequences, 62% found once; its top ten account for around a quarter. General study points: Donors of long life had a larger count of naive CD4+ cells and greater diversity than aged donors.

CDR3 length: 17 amino acids. J was trimmed by 0 bases and V by 6 bases; bases with no gene match: 9. This clonotype was seen more than once but under ten times. What it binds is not known. The sequence derives from a man under 40 in good health. The specimen sequenced was blood. The chain carries TRBV12-3 or TRBV12-4 and TRBJ2-1; 9 positions agree with TRBD1. The DNA for the CDR3 is TGTGCCAGCAGCCTGGACAGGGGTTACAGCTCCTACAATGAGCAGTTCTTC. Residues: CASSLDRGYSSYNEQFF.